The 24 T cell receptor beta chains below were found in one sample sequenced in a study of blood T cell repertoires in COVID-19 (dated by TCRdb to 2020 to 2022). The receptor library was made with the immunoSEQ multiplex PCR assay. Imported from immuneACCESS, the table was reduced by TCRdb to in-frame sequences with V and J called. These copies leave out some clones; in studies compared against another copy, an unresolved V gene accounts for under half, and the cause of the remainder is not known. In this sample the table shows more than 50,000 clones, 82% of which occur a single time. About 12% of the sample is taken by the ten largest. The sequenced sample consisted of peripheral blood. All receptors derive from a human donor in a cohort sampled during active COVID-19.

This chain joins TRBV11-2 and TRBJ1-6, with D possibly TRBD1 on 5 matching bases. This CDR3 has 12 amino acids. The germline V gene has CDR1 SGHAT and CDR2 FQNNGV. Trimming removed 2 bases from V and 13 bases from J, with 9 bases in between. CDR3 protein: CASSLPGSPLHF. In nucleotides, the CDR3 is TGTGCCAGCAGCTTACCAGGGTCCCCCCTCCACTTT.

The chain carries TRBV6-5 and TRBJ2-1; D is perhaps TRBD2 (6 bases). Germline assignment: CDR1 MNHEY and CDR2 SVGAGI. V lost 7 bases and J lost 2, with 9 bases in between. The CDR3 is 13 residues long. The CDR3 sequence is CASIRTTYNEQFF. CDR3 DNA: TGTGCCAGCATTAGGACTACCTACAATGAGCAGTTCTTC.

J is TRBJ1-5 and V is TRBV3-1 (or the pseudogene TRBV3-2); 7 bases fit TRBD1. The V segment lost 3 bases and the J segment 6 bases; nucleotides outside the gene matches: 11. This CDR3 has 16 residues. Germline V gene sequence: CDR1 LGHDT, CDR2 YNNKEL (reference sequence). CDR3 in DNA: TGTGCCAGCAGCCAGGCGACAGGGCTAGCCGCTCAGCCCCAGCATTTT. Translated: CASSQATGLAAQPQHF.

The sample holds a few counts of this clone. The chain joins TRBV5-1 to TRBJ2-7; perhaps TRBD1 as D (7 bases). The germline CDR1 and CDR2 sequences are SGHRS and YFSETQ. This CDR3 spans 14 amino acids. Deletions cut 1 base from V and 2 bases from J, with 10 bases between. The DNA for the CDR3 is TGCGCCAGCAGCTTGCAGGGGGGAACCTACGAGCAGTACTTC. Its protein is CASSLQGGTYEQYF.

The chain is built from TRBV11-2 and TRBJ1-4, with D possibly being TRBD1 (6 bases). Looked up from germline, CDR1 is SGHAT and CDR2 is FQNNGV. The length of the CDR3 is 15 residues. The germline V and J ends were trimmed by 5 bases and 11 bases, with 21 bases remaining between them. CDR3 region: CASSPSGTTNRKLFF. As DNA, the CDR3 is TGTGCCAGCAGCCCCTCCGGGACAACGAACCGGAAACTGTTTTTT.

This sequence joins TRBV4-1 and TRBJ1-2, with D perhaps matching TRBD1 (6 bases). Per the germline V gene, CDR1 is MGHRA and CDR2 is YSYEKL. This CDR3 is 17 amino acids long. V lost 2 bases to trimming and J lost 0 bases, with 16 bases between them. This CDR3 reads CASSQPRGEGANYGYTF. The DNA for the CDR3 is TGCGCCAGCAGCCAACCCAGGGGAGAGGGGGCTAACTATGGCTACACCTTC.

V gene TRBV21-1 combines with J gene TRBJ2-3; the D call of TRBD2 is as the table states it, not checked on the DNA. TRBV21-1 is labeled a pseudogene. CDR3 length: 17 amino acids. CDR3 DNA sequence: TGTGCCAGCAGCAAAGCGACTAGCGGGAGAGGGAGGGATACGCAGTATTTT. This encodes CASSKATSGRGRDTQYF.

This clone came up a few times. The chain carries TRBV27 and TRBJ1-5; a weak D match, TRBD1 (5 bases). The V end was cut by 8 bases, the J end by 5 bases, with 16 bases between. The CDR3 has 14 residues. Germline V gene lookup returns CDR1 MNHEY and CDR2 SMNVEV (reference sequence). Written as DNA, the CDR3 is TGTGCCAGCCGTCCGGGGGTTAGGTATCAGCCCCAGCATTTT. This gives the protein CASRPGVRYQPQHF.

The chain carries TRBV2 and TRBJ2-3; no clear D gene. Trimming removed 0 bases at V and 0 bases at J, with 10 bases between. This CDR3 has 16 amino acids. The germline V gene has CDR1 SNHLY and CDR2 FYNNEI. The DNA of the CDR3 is TGTGCCAGCAGTGAAGCGCCAACGGTTAGCACAGATACGCAGTATTTT. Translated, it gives CASSEAPTVSTDTQYF.

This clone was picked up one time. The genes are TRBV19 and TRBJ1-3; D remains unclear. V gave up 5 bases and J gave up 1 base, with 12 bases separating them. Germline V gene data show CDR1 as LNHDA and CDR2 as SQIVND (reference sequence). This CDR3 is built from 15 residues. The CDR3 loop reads CASSSGDSSGNTIYF. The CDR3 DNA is TGTGCCAGTAGTTCCGGGGATTCATCTGGAAACACCATATATTTT.

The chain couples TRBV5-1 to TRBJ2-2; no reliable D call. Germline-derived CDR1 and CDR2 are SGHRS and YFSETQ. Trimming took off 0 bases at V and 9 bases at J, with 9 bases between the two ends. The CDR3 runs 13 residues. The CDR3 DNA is TGCGCCAGCAGCTTGGACCTAGTCAGGGAGCTGTTTTTT. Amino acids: CASSLDLVRELFF.

The CDR3 sequence is CASSPRLAGAQETQYF. CDR3 coding DNA: TGTGCCAGCAGTCCCAGACTAGCGGGGGCACAAGAGACCCAGTACTTC. The chain joins TRBV28 to TRBJ2-5; 12 positions match TRBD2. Germline loops: CDR1 MDHEN, CDR2 SYDVKM. V dropped 5 bases and J dropped 2; count of bases not matched to a gene: 6. The CDR3 runs to 16 residues.

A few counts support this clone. DNA for the CDR3: TGCGCCAGCAGCTTGGCATGGAGCGGGGGGGAGGAGACCCAGTACTTC. This sequence encodes CASSLAWSGGEETQYF. The genes are TRBV5-1 and TRBJ2-5; 10 bases are a match to TRBD2. CDR3 size: 16 residues. Germline V lookup: CDR1 SGHRS, CDR2 YFSETQ. The V segment lost 0 bases and the J segment 5 bases; nucleotides outside the gene matches: 7. The full variable domain, its missing parts supplied by reference TRBV5-1 and TRBJ2-5, is KAGVTQTPRYLIKTRGQQVTLSCSPISGHRSVSWYQQTPGQGLQFLFEYFSETQRNKGNFPGRFSGRQFSNSRSEMNVSTLELGDSALYLCASSLAWSGGEETQYFGPGTRLLVL.

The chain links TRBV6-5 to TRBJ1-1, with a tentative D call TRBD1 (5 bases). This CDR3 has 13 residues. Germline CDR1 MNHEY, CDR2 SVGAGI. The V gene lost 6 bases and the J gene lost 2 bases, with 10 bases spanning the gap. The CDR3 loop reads CASRIQGNTEAFF. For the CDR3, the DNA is TGTGCCAGCAGAATTCAGGGTAACACTGAAGCTTTCTTT.

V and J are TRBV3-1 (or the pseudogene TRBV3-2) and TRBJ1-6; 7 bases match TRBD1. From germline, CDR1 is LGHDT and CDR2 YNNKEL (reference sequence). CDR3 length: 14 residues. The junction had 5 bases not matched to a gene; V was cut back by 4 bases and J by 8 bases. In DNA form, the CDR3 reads TGTGCCAGCAGCCCGGGACAGCTGTATTCACCCCTCCACTTT. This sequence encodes CASSPGQLYSPLHF.

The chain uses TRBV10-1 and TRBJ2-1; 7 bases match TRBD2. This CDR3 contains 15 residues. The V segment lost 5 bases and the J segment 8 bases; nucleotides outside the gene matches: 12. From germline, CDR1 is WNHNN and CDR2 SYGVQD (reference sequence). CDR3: CASSRGDPGDDEQFF. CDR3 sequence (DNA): TGCGCCAGCAGTCGGGGGGACCCGGGGGACGATGAGCAGTTCTTC.

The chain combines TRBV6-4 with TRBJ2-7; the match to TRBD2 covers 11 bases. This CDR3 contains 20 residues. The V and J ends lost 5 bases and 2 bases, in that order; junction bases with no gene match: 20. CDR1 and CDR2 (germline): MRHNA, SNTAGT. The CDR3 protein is CASSTSGGKSFHYPPYEQYF. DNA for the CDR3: TGTGCCAGCAGTACTAGCGGGGGCAAAAGTTTCCACTATCCTCCCTACGAGCAGTACTTC.

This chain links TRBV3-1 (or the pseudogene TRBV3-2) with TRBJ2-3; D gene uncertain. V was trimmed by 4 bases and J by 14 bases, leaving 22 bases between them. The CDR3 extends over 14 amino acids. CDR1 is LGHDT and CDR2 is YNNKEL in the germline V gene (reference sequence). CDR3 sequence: CASSPVERSSPRYF. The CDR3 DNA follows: TGTGCCAGCAGCCCGGTGGAACGGAGTTCCCCCAGGTATTTT.

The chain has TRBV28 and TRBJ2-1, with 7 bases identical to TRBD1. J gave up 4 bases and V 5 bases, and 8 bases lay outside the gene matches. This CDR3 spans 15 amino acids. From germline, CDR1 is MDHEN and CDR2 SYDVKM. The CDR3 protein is CASSPPGQRYNEQFF. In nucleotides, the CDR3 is TGTGCCAGCAGTCCGCCGGGACAGAGGTACAATGAGCAGTTCTTC.

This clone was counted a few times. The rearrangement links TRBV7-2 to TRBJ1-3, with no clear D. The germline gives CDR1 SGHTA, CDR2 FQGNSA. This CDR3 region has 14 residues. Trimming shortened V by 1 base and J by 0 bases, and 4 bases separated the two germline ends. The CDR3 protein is CASSLVYSGNTIYF. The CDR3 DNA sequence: TGTGCCAGCAGCTTAGTATACTCTGGAAACACCATATATTTT.

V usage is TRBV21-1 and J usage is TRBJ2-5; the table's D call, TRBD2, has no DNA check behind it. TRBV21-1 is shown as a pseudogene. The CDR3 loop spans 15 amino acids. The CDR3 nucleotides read TGTGCCAGCAGCAATAGCGGGGGGGAGTGGGAGACCCAGTACTTC. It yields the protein CASSNSGGEWETQYF.

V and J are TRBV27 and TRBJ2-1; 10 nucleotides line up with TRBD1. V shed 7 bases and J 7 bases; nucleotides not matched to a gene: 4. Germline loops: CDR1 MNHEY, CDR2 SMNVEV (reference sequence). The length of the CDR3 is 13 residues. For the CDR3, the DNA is TGTGCCAGCACCCGGACAGGGGGGAATGAGCAGTTCTTC. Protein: CASTRTGGNEQFF.

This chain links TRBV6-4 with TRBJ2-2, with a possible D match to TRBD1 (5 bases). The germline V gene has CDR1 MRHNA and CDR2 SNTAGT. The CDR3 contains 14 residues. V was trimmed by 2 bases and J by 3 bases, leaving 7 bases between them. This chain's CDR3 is CASSDGRDTGELFF. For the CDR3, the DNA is TGTGCCAGCAGTGACGGCAGGGACACCGGGGAGCTGTTTTTT.

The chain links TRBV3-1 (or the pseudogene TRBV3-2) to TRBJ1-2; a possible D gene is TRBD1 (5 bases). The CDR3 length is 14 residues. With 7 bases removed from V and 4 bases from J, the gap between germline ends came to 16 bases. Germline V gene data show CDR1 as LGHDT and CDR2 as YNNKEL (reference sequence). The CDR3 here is CASTTHGGPYGYTF. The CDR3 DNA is TGTGCCAGCACCACGCACGGGGGACCCTATGGCTACACCTTC.